Below, one TCR beta chain is given with its context. The CDR3 length is 16 residues. Germline loops: CDR1 KGHSH, CDR2 LQKENI. Unmatched junction bases numbered 6, after V lost 6 bases and J lost 1 base. The repertoire was sequenced with immunoSEQ multiplex PCR; TCRdb's copy has only in-frame clones and lacks some. In the table there are approximately 99,000 clones, approximately 70% of which are singletons. The data were obtained in a study of blood T cell repertoires in COVID-19. Study at large: PBMCs, B-cell-depleted T cells, or T cells were the source of the cDNA or gDNA that made up the material.

The rearrangement links TRBV18 to TRBJ2-2, with 9 bases matching TRBD1. The sample comprised peripheral blood. The source of this sequence is a woman aged 40 to 50 with acute or convalescent COVID-19. This chain's CDR3 is CASSLSGQGNTGELFF. CDR3 in DNA: TGTGCCAGCTCCCTCTCGGGACAGGGGAACACCGGGGAGCTGTTTTTT.